What follows are 20 T cell receptor beta chains derived from one specimen sequenced in a study of cytomegalovirus exposure and HLA in healthy donors. PCR used 60 Vbeta primers and 13 Jbeta primers. Some clones are missing from TCRdb's copy, which holds only in-frame ones; the method was immunoSEQ multiplex PCR. The data show 200,000 to 250,000 clones, about 86% seen once. The specimen sequenced was PBMCs. The origin of the receptors is a woman aged 55-70 years in good health and CMV-seropositive.

The CDR3 is CASSYSPSGELFF. The CDR3 DNA sequence: TGTGCCAGCAGTTACTCTCCGTCCGGGGAGCTGTTTTTT. This sequence joins TRBV6-6 and TRBJ2-2; D unclear. CDR3 length: 13 residues. CDR1 is MNHNY and CDR2 is SVGAGI in the germline V gene (reference sequence). The ends were cut back, 0 bases at V and 6 bases at J, with 5 bases in the middle.

This clone appeared once. The chain employs TRBV19 and TRBJ2-2; a possible D gene is TRBD2 (6 bases). Germline V gives CDR1 LNHDA, CDR2 SQIVND (reference sequence). This CDR3 spans 15 amino acids. Trimming left V 5 bases short and J 3 bases short, with 13 bases between. The CDR3 DNA sequence: TGTGCCAGTAGTTGGTCGGGGAGGCACACCGGGGAGCTGTTTTTT. It encodes CASSWSGRHTGELFF.

This rearrangement joins TRBV19 to TRBJ1-2; tentatively, D is TRBD1 (5 bases). The CDR3 has 14 residues. Germline V CDR1 and CDR2: LNHDA, SQIVND (reference sequence). V gave up 7 bases and J gave up 4 bases, with 16 bases separating them. The CDR3 here is CASTLSQGIYGYTF. The CDR3 bases are TGTGCCAGTACCCTTTCCCAGGGTATCTATGGCTACACCTTC.

Remarks on this clone: Lacking the conserved final phenylalanine or tryptophan, this CDR3 likely reflects a read error. The V call is TRBV5-8, the J call TRBJ2-7; TRBD1 agrees at 7 bases. V lost 4 bases to trimming and J lost 3 bases; unmatched junction nucleotides: 16. The CDR3 sequence is 17 residues long. Germline V gene lookup returns CDR1 SGHTS and CDR2 YDEGEE. The CDR3 here is CASSRTGQGVRVYEQYL. Written as DNA, the CDR3 is TGTGCCAGCAGCCGCACCGGGCAGGGGGTGCGCGTCTACGAGCAGTACCTC.

Of note for this clone: Compared with germline, one end of the junction differs, possibly owing to a read error. The chain couples TRBV9 to TRBJ2-5, with TRBD2 identical over 14 bases. TRBJ2-7 matches the DNA end more closely, so the J call is doubtful. This CDR3 spans 16 amino acids. CDR1 and CDR2 (germline): SGDLS, YYNGEE. CDR3 region: CASSHGLAGGGYEQYF. Written as DNA, the CDR3 is TGCGCCAGCAGCCATGGACTAGCGGGAGGAGGCTACGAGCAGTACTTC.

The chain links TRBV27 to TRBJ2-7; 8 bases match TRBD1. Germline loops: CDR1 MNHEY, CDR2 SMNVEV (reference sequence). This CDR3 is built from 15 residues. Trimming cost V 1 base and J 3 bases; bases outside gene matches: 5. The CDR3 here is CASSLFGTGLYEQYF. CDR3 nucleotides: TGTGCCAGCAGTTTATTTGGGACAGGCCTCTACGAGCAGTACTTC.

The V gene is TRBV18, the J gene TRBJ2-4; 8 bases fit TRBD2. The CDR3 sequence is 14 residues long. The germline CDR1 and CDR2 sequences are KGHSH and LQKENI. After removal of 6 bases from V and 6 bases from J, the junction contained 7 bases not matched to a gene. CDR3 in DNA: TGTGCCAGCTCCCCCCGGACTAGCTCAAACATTCAGTACTTC. Translating gives CASSPRTSSNIQYF. Filled out from reference TRBV18 and TRBJ2-4, the complete variable domain reads NAGVMQNPRHLVRRRGQEARLRCSPMKGHSHVYWYRQLPEEGLKFMVYLQKENIIDESGMPKERFSAEFPKEGPSILRIQQVVRGDSAAYFCASSPRTSSNIQYFGAGTRLSVL.

This rearrangement joins TRBV5-1 to TRBJ1-1, with TRBD1 as a possible D gene (5 bases). This CDR3 has 12 amino acids. Germline CDR1 and CDR2: SGHRS and YFSETQ. Between the trimmed V and J ends, which lost 3 bases and 5 bases, there was a span of 8 bases. This CDR3 is CASSWGRTEAFF. Written as DNA, the CDR3 is TGCGCCAGCAGCTGGGGGAGGACTGAAGCTTTCTTT.

There are a few counts of this clone. The chain recombines TRBV30 with TRBJ1-1, with 9 positions matching TRBD1. CDR3 length: 16 amino acids. In germline, CDR1 is GTSNPN, CDR2 SVGIG (reference sequence). J lost 3 bases, V lost 5 bases, and 13 bases had no gene match. The CDR3 coding sequence is TGTGCCTGGTTGCCTCGGACAGGGGCGGGGGACACTGAAGCTTTCTTT. Translation: CAWLPRTGAGDTEAFF.

The V and J genes are TRBV11-3 and TRBJ2-2; D remains ambiguous. This CDR3 contains 12 residues. V lost 1 base, J lost 7 bases, and 4 bases lay in between. Germline V gene lookup returns CDR1 SGHNT and CDR2 YENEEA. CDR3 bases: TGTGCCAGCAGCTTAGGTAGCGGGGAGCTGTTTTTT. Amino acid sequence: CASSLGSGELFF. The whole variable domain, filled in from reference TRBV11-3 and TRBJ2-2, reads EAGVVQSPRYKIIEKKQPVAFWCNPISGHNTLYWYLQNLGQGPELLIRYENEEAVDDSQLPKDRFSAERLKGVDSTLKIQPAELGDSAVYLCASSLGSGELFFGEGSRLTVL.

The rearrangement joins TRBV18 to TRBJ2-1, with D possibly TRBD2 on 5 matching bases. There are 15 residues in the CDR3. Trimming shortened V by 2 bases and J by 3 bases, and 11 bases separated the two germline ends. Germline CDR1 KGHSH, CDR2 LQKENI. The CDR3 loop reads CASSPTRGSYNEQFF. The DNA of the CDR3 is TGTGCCAGCTCACCAACGAGAGGGAGCTACAATGAGCAGTTCTTC.

This clone was seen a handful of times. This specimen includes other DNA sequences encoding the same CDR3. The J gene is TRBJ2-7, the V gene TRBV7-9; perhaps TRBD1 as D (5 bases). The V gene lost 4 bases and the J gene lost 4 bases, with 8 bases spanning the gap. The CDR3 is 12 residues long. The germline gives CDR1 SEHNR, CDR2 FQNEAQ (reference sequence). The CDR3 DNA sequence: TGTGCCAGCAGCTCCCAGGGTTACGAGCAGTACTTC. Translating gives CASSSQGYEQYF.

V usage is TRBV18 and J usage is TRBJ2-7; 7 positions agree with TRBD2. Germline V gene sequence: CDR1 KGHSH, CDR2 LQKENI. This CDR3 has 14 residues. V lost 4 bases to trimming and J lost 4 bases; unmatched junction nucleotides: 7. CDR3 DNA sequence: TGTGCCAGCTCACGAAATAGCGGGCAGTACGAGCAGTACTTC. Its protein is CASSRNSGQYEQYF.

DNA of the CDR3: TGCGCCAGCAGCCAAGATACCAGCGGGAGTTGGTATGAGCAGTTCTTC. The encoded protein is CASSQDTSGSWYEQFF. The chain has TRBV4-1 and TRBJ2-1; the match to TRBD2 covers 8 bases. Germline V gene sequence: CDR1 MGHRA, CDR2 YSYEKL. V was pared by 0 bases and J by 8 bases, with 9 bases of the junction left unmatched. This CDR3 has 16 residues.

This chain links TRBV7-9 with TRBJ2-5; D is possibly TRBD2 (6 bases). The J call may be incorrect, as the DNA end agrees better with TRBJ2-7. Germline loops: CDR1 SEHNR, CDR2 FQNEAQ (reference sequence). The CDR3 is 17 residues long. CDR3 in amino acids: CASSTPRGPGGTYEQYF. The CDR3 bases are TGTGCCAGCAGCACCCCGAGGGGTCCCGGCGGGACCTACGAGCAGTACTTC.

The chain is built from TRBV20-1 and TRBJ2-7, with D unclear. Trimming removed 0 bases from V and 4 bases from J, with 4 bases in between. The V gene's germline CDR1 is DFQATT and CDR2 SNEGSKA (reference sequence). The CDR3 loop spans 11 amino acids. The CDR3 DNA is TGCAGTGCTAGAGACGGGTACGAGCAGTACTTC. Protein: CSARDGYEQYF.

This clone was counted between two and nine times. V and J are TRBV7-8 and TRBJ1-5; TRBD1 agrees at 8 bases. V was pared by 3 bases and J by 6 bases, with 7 bases of the junction left unmatched. This CDR3 has 15 amino acids. Germline V gene data show CDR1 as SGHVS and CDR2 as FQNEAQ. CDR3 DNA: TGTGCCAGCAGCTTGGACAGGGCGCCCGTTCAGCCCCAGCATTTT. Its protein is CASSLDRAPVQPQHF.

V gene TRBV29-1 combines with J gene TRBJ2-7; 7 nucleotides line up with TRBD2. J gave up 6 bases and V 5 bases, and 10 bases lay outside the gene matches. The length of the CDR3 is 13 residues. Germline CDR1 SQVTM, CDR2 ANQGSEA. The CDR3 is CSVSAGATTEQYF. The CDR3 nucleotides are TGCAGCGTTTCCGCGGGAGCTACTACCGAGCAGTACTTC.

This clone appeared a few times. The chain employs TRBV9 and TRBJ2-7; D is unresolved. V lost 5 bases and J 2 bases, leaving 17 bases between the germline ends. The CDR3 has 15 amino acids. Germline V gene data show CDR1 as SGDLS and CDR2 as YYNGEE. The CDR3 reads CASSPNLKPPYEQYF. CDR3 sequence (DNA): TGTGCCAGCAGTCCAAACTTAAAGCCTCCCTACGAGCAGTACTTC.

CDR3 amino acids: CASSRLGPATIDNEQFF. CDR3 DNA sequence: TGTGCCAGCTCAAGACTAGGTCCCGCTACTATCGACAATGAGCAGTTCTTC. The gene calls are TRBV18 and TRBJ2-1, with D tentatively TRBD2 (6 bases). The germline V gene encodes CDR1 KGHSH and CDR2 LQKENI. The CDR3 runs to 17 residues. Trimming removed 5 bases from V and 5 bases from J, with 22 bases in between.